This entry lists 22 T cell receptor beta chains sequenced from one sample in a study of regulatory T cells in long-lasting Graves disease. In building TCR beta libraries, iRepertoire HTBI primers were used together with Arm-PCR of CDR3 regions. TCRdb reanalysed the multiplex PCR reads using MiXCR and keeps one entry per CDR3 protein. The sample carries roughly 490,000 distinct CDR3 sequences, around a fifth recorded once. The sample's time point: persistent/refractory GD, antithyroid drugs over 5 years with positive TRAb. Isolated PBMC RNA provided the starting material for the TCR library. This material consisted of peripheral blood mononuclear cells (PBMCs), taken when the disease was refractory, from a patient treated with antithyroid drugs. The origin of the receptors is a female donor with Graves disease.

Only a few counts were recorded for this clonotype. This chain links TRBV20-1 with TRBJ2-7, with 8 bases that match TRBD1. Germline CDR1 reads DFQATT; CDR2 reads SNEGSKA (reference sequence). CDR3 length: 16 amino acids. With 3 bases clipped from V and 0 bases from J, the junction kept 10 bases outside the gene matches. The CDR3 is CSARDGTGRSSYEQYF. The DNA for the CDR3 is TGCAGTGCTAGGGACGGGACAGGTAGGAGCTCCTACGAGCAGTACTTC.

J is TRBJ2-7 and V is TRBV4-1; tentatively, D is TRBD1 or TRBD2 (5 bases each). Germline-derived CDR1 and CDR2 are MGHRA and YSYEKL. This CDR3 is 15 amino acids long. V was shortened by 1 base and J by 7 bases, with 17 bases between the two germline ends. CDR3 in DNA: TGCGCCAGCAGCCAAGTAATCGCTGGGACCGGGGAGCAGTACTTC. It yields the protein CASSQVIAGTGEQYF.

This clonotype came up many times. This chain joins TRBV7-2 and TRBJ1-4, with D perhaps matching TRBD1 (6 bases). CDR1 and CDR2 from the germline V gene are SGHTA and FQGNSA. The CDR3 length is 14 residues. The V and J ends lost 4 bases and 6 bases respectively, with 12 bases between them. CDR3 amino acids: CASSYRAGDEKLFF. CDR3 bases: TGTGCCAGCAGCTACAGGGCAGGGGATGAAAAACTGTTTTTT.

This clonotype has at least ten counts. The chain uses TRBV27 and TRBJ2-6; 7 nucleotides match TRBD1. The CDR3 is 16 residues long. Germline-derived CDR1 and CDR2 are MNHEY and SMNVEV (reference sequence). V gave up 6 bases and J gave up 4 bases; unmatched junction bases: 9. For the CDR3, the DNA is TGTGCCAGCAGGCCGACAGGGAAGGCGGGGGCCAACGTCCTGACTTTC. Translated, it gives CASRPTGKAGANVLTF.

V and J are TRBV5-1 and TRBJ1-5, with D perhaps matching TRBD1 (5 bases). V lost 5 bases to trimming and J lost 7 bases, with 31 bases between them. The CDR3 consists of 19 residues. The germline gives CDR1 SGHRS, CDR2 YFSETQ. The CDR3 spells CASSLYPLVLNGPGQPQHF. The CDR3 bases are TGCGCCAGCAGTCTATACCCTTTGGTCCTGAACGGCCCAGGGCAGCCCCAGCATTTT.

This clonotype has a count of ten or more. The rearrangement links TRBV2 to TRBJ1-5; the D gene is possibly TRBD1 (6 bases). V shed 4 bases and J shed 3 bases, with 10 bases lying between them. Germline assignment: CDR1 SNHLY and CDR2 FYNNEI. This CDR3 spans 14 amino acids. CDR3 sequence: CASSVTGYNQPQHF. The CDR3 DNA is TGTGCCAGCAGTGTGACAGGCTACAATCAGCCCCAGCATTTT.

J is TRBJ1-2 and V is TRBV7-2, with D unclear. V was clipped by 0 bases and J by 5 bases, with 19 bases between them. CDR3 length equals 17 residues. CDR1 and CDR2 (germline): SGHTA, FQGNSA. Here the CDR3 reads CASSLASSMGRLYGYTF. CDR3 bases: TGTGCCAGCAGCTTAGCTTCCTCCATGGGAAGGCTTTATGGCTACACCTTC. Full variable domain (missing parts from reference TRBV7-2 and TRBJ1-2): GAGVSQSPSNKVTEKGKDVELRCDPISGHTALYWYRQSLGQGLEFLIYFQGNSAPDKSGLPSDRFSAERTGGSVSTLTIQRTQQEDSAVYLCASSLASSMGRLYGYTFGSGTRLTVV.

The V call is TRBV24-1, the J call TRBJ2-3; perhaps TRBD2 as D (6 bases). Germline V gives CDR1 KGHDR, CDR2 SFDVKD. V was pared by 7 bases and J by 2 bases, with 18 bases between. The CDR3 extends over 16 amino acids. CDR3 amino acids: CATSDRAGLITDTQYF. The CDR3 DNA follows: TGTGCCACCAGCGACCGGGCGGGGCTTATCACAGATACGCAGTATTTT.

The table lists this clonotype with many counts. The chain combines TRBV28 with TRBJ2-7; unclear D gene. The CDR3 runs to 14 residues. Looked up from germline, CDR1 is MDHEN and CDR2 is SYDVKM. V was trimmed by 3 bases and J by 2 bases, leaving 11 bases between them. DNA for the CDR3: TGTGCCAGCAGTTTTACTCGTATCGCCTACGAGCAGTACTTC. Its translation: CASSFTRIAYEQYF.

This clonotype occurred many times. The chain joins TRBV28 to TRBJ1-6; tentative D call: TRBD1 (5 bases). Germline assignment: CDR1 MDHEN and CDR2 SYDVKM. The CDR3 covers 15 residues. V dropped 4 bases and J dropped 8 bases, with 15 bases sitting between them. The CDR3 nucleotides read TGTGCCAGCAGTTCCCCTCAGGGCTCCCATTCACCCCTCCACTTT. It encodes CASSSPQGSHSPLHF.

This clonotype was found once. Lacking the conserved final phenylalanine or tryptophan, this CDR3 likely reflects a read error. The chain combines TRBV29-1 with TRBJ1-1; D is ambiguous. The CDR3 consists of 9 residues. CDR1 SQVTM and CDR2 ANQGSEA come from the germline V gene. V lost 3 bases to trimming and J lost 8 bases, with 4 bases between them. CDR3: CSVDQEAFS. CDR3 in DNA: TGCAGCGTTGACCAGGAAGCTTTCTCT.

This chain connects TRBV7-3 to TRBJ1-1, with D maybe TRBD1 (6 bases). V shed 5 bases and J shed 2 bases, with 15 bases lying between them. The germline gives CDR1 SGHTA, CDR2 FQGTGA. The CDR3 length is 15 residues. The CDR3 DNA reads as TGTGCCAGCAGCGATACCCTGGACAGTAACACTGAAGCTTTCTTT. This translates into CASSDTLDSNTEAFF.

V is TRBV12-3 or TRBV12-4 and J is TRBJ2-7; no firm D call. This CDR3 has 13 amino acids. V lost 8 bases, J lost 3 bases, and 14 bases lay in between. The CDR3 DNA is TGTGCCAGCGGCCCGGACCGGGTCTACGAGCAGTACTTC. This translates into CASGPDRVYEQYF.

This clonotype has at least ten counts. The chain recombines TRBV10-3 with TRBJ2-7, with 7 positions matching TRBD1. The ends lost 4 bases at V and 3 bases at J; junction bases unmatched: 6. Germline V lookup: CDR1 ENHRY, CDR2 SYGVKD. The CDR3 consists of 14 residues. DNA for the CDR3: TGTGCCATCAGTGGCGCAGGGGGTGGCTACGAGCAGTACTTC. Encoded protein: CAISGAGGGYEQYF.

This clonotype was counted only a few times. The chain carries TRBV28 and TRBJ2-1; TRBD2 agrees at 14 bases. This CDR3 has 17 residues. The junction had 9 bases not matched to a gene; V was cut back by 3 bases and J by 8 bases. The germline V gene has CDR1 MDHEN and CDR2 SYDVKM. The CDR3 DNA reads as TGTGCCAGCAGTTTCATTTGGACTAGCGGGGGGTACGATGAGCAGTTCTTC. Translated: CASSFIWTSGGYDEQFF.

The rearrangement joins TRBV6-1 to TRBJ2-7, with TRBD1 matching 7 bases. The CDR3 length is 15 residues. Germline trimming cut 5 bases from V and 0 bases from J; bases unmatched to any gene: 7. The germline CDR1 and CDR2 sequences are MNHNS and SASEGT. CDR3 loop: CASSQPGQSSYEQYF. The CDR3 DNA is TGTGCCAGCAGTCAGCCGGGACAGTCCTCCTACGAGCAGTACTTC.

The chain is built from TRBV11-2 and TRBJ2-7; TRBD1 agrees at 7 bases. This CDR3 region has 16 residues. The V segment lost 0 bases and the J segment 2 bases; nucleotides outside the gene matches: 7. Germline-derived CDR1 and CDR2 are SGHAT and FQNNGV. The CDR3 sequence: CASSLDLRTGAYEQYF. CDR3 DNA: TGTGCCAGCAGCTTAGATCTTAGGACAGGAGCCTACGAGCAGTACTTC.

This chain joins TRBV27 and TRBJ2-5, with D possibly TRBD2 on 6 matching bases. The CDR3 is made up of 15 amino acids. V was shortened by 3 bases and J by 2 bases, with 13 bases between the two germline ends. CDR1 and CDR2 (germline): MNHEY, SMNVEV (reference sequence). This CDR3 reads CASSFRGRGQETQYF. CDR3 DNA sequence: TGTGCCAGCAGTTTTCGGGGGAGAGGACAAGAGACCCAGTACTTC.

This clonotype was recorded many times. CDR3 residues: CASSDTGSFYEQYF. The CDR3 nucleotides read TGTGCCAGCAGTGACACAGGATCCTTCTACGAGCAGTACTTC. J is TRBJ2-7 and V is TRBV2, with D maybe TRBD1 (5 bases). The CDR3 loop spans 14 amino acids. Germline CDR1 SNHLY, CDR2 FYNNEI. V was cut by 3 bases and J by 3 bases, with 12 bases left in between.

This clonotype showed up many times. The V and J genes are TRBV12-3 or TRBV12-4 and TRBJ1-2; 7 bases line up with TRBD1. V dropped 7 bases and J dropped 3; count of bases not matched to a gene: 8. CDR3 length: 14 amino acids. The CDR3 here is CASNLRQGHYGYTF. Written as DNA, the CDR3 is TGTGCCAGCAACCTGAGACAGGGTCACTATGGCTACACCTTC.

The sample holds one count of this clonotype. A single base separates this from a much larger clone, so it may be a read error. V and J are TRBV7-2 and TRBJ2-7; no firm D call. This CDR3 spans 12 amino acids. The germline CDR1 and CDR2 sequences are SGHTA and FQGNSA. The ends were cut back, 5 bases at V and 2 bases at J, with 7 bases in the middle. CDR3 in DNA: TGTGCCAGCAGCAGACGAGCCTACGAGCAGTACTTC. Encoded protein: CASSRRAYEQYF.

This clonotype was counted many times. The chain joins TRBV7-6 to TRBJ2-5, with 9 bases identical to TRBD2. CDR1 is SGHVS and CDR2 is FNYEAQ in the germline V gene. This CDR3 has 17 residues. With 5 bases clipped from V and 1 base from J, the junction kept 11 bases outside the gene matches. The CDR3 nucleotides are TGTGCCAGCAGCCTAAGGGGGACTAGCATGACCCAAGAGACCCAGTACTTC. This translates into CASSLRGTSMTQETQYF.